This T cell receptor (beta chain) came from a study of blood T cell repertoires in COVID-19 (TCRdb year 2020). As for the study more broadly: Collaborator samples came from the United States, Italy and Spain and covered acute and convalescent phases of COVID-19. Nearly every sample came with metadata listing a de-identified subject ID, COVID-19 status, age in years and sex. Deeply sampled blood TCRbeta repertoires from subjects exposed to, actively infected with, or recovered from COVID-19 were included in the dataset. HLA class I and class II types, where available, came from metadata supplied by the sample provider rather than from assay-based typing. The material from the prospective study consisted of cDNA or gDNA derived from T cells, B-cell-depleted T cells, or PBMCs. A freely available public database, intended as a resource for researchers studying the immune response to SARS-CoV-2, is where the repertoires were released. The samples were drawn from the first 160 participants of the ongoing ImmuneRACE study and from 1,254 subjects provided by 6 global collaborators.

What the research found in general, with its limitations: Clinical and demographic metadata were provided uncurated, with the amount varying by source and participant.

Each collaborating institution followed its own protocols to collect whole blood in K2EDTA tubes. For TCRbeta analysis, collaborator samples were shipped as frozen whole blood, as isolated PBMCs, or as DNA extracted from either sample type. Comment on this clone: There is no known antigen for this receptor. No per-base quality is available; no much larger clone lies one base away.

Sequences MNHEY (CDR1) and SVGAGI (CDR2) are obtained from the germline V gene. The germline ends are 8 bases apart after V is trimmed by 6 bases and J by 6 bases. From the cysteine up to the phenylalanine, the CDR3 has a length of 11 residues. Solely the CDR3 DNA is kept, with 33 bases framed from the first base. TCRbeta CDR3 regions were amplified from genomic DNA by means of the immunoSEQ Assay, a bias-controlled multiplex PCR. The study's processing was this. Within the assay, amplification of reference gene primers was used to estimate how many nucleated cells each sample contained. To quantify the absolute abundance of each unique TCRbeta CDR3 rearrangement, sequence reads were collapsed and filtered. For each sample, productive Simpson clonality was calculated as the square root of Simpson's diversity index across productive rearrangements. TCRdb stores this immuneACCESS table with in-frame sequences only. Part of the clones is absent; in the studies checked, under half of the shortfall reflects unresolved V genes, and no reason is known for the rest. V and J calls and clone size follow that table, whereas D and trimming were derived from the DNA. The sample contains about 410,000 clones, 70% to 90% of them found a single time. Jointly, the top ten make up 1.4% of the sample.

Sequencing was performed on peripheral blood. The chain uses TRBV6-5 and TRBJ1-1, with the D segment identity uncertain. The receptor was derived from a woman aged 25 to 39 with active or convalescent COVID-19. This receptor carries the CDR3 CASREISEAFF. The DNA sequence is TGTGCCAGCAGGGAGATATCTGAAGCTTTCTTT.